A selection of T cell receptor beta chains follows, all from one sample in a study of metastatic and nonmetastatic thyroid tumors. TCRdb reanalyzed the PCR reads via MiXCR. Here the sample spans approximately 50,000 clones, 20% being singletons. The sequenced material came from blood. These receptors all come from a female donor with papillary thyroid cancer or a benign thyroid nodule (not recorded which). Some clones in this sample may be carry-over from other donors' samples. CDR3s leave out the opening cysteine and the closing phenylalanine or tryptophan. Fields, in order: V gene, J gene, CDR3 protein.

v_gene: TRBV20-1; j_gene: TRBJ2-7; CDR3aa: SAISDGLAGDREQY
v_gene: TRBV20-1; j_gene: TRBJ1-4; CDR3aa: SASATNEKLF
v_gene: TRBV6-1; j_gene: TRBJ1-1; CDR3aa: ASSEALDTEAF
v_gene: TRBV19; j_gene: TRBJ1-1; CDR3aa: ASSISWNTEAF
v_gene: TRBV2; j_gene: TRBJ1-5; CDR3aa: ASGGLGQASQPQH
v_gene: TRBV4-1; j_gene: TRBJ2-1; CDR3aa: ASSQGLAGLIYYNEQF
v_gene: TRBV20-1; j_gene: TRBJ1-1; CDR3aa: SASNGGLNTEAF
v_gene: TRBV4-1; j_gene: TRBJ2-7; CDR3aa: ASSQGGGSTYEQY
v_gene: TRBV6-1; j_gene: TRBJ1-6; CDR3aa: ASSPSRTVHSPLH
v_gene: TRBV15; j_gene: TRBJ2-2; CDR3aa: ATSRDARGAGDLF
v_gene: TRBV18; j_gene: TRBJ1-1; CDR3aa: ASSPSGNTEAF
v_gene: TRBV28; j_gene: TRBJ2-2; CDR3aa: ASSRLAGNTGELF
v_gene: TRBV5-6; j_gene: TRBJ2-5; CDR3aa: ASSLEETQY
v_gene: TRBV20-1; j_gene: TRBJ2-7; CDR3aa: SSQGKWTSLSRVQY
v_gene: TRBV7-2; j_gene: TRBJ1-2; CDR3aa: ASSLRDRPNYGYT
v_gene: TRBV3-1; j_gene: TRBJ2-2; CDR3aa: ASSSRGSSNTGELF
v_gene: TRBV6-1; j_gene: TRBJ2-7; CDR3aa: ASRPILDYEQY
v_gene: TRBV24-1; j_gene: TRBJ2-6; CDR3aa: ATSDLSNVLT
v_gene: TRBV6-1; j_gene: TRBJ2-7; CDR3aa: ASRRTGGPYEQY
v_gene: TRBV5-4; j_gene: TRBJ2-1; CDR3aa: ASSQGTNNEQF
v_gene: TRBV5-4; j_gene: TRBJ2-7; CDR3aa: ASRSGLAGFSEQY
v_gene: TRBV7-9; j_gene: TRBJ1-1; CDR3aa: ASRRQGRRMNTEAF
v_gene: TRBV19; j_gene: TRBJ1-5; CDR3aa: ASIGRVGPQH
v_gene: TRBV28; j_gene: TRBJ1-3; CDR3aa: ASGQGRNTIY
v_gene: TRBV5-6; j_gene: TRBJ2-7; CDR3aa: ASSSEREGLEQY
v_gene: TRBV28; j_gene: TRBJ2-1; CDR3aa: ASTLDRANNEQF
v_gene: TRBV6-1; j_gene: TRBJ1-5; CDR3aa: ASSLQGIQPQH
v_gene: TRBV19; j_gene: TRBJ2-7; CDR3aa: ASSWGPSSYEQY
v_gene: TRBV27; j_gene: TRBJ1-4; CDR3aa: ASSLSQGFEKLF
v_gene: TRBV19; j_gene: TRBJ2-3; CDR3aa: ASSIGTGAYTDTQY
v_gene: TRBV5-6; j_gene: TRBJ2-7; CDR3aa: ASSRTAGEQY
v_gene: TRBV28; j_gene: TRBJ1-2; CDR3aa: ASSDRKGGDYGYT
v_gene: TRBV24-1; j_gene: TRBJ2-3; CDR3aa: ATSDPPGEGKDTQY
v_gene: TRBV28; j_gene: TRBJ1-2; CDR3aa: ASSFGRERGYT
v_gene: TRBV18; j_gene: TRBJ2-3; CDR3aa: ASSPLRDTDTQY
v_gene: TRBV20-1; j_gene: TRBJ2-3; CDR3aa: SAPPIGGSHTQY
v_gene: TRBV5-1; j_gene: TRBJ1-4; CDR3aa: ASSLGETGVANEKLF
v_gene: TRBV20-1; j_gene: TRBJ1-1; CDR3aa: SATPRIMNTEAL
v_gene: TRBV20-1; j_gene: TRBJ2-4; CDR3aa: SAEAHGGIQY
v_gene: TRBV19; j_gene: TRBJ1-1; CDR3aa: ASIGQDLRTEAF
v_gene: TRBV15; j_gene: TRBJ1-2; CDR3aa: ATSRGREEYGYT
v_gene: TRBV6-2/TRBV6-3; j_gene: TRBJ1-6; CDR3aa: ASSLTRDSPLK
v_gene: TRBV3-1; j_gene: TRBJ1-4; CDR3aa: ASSQDVDNEKLF
v_gene: TRBV19; j_gene: TRBJ1-4; CDR3aa: ASFGIGEKLF
v_gene: TRBV28; j_gene: TRBJ2-3; CDR3aa: ASSLSSRDTQY
v_gene: TRBV2; j_gene: TRBJ1-1; CDR3aa: AGSPFEGKVTEAF
v_gene: TRBV6-1; j_gene: TRBJ2-7; CDR3aa: ASIGNTGIEQY
v_gene: TRBV19; j_gene: TRBJ2-2; CDR3aa: ASSPYSGPRGHTGELF
v_gene: TRBV6-5; j_gene: TRBJ2-1; CDR3aa: ASSNYQGAGHNEQF
v_gene: TRBV20-1; j_gene: TRBJ2-5; CDR3aa: SEGGQNQETQY
v_gene: TRBV13; j_gene: TRBJ2-5; CDR3aa: ASSHSGQGGETQY
v_gene: TRBV5-1; j_gene: TRBJ2-2; CDR3aa: ASSLGTTAGELF
v_gene: TRBV7-8; j_gene: TRBJ1-1; CDR3aa: ASSLKQTTEAF
v_gene: TRBV6-2/TRBV6-3; j_gene: TRBJ1-2; CDR3aa: ASSAQGVYGYT
v_gene: TRBV7-2; j_gene: TRBJ2-7; CDR3aa: ASSLSGSYEQY
v_gene: TRBV6-5; j_gene: TRBJ2-3; CDR3aa: ASSYVGQGADTQY
v_gene: TRBV4-1; j_gene: TRBJ1-2; CDR3aa: ASTGTGLFYGYT
v_gene: TRBV7-3; j_gene: TRBJ2-2; CDR3aa: ASSLKSSGVNTGELF
v_gene: TRBV2; j_gene: TRBJ1-4; CDR3aa: ASTTQGGGQEKLF
v_gene: TRBV12-3/TRBV12-4; j_gene: TRBJ2-3; CDR3aa: ASTMRAGHTDTQY